This T cell receptor (beta chain) was captured in a study of T cell responses to AZD1222 COVID-19 vaccine. The overall study: The analysis combined second doses at about 4 or about 12 weeks. Study-wide results and caveats: Sampled repertoires all dated from after the peak T cell response. Spike regions recognized by vaccine-associated CD4 TCRs spanned the protein, led by 160-218 and 743-854. Clonal diversity was possibly underestimated, and the donors were mostly white British, with more females.

The protocol was immunoSEQ multiplex PCR, while the TCRdb copy is restricted to in-frame clones and leaves out a portion. The table records fewer than 150,000 clones, 93% of them present only once. CDR3 length: 16 amino acids. Germline assignment: CDR1 SGHRS and CDR2 YFSETQ. Trimming pared 1 base from V and 5 bases from J, leaving 16 bases between. About this clone: Its target is unknown.

The chain employs TRBV5-1 and TRBJ2-1; D perhaps matches TRBD2 (5 bases). The sample consisted of peripheral blood, taken on day 0 of AZD1222 vaccination. The receptor was derived from an adult in good health. The CDR3 DNA is TGCGCCAGCAGCTTGAATCCGGGGATAAGCGACAATGAGCAGTTCTTC. It specifies CASSLNPGISDNEQFF.